This T cell receptor (beta chain) was retrieved from a study of blood T cell repertoires in COVID-19. As for the study in general: Both acute and convalescent COVID-19 samples were obtained from the United States, Italy and Spain. PBMCs, B-cell-depleted T cells, or T cells provided the cDNA or gDNA that made up the material.

The V gene lost 2 bases and the J gene lost 4 bases, with 13 bases spanning the gap. CDR3 length: 15 residues. CDR1 is SGHDT, CDR2 YYEEEE, per germline. In the original analysis: Amplification from reference gene primers served as the basis for estimated nucleated cell counts. Sequencing was performed with immunoSEQ multiplex PCR; in TCRdb, only in-frame clones are kept and a portion is missing. D and trimming come from the DNA, and the V and J calls and clone size come from that table. The repertoire holds nearly 110,000 clones, with more than 80% as singletons. The rearrangement joins TRBV5-6 to TRBJ2-1, with D perhaps matching TRBD2 (6 bases). The source material was peripheral blood. The TCR originated in a woman aged 55-70 years with acute or convalescent COVID-19. The CDR3, as DNA: TGTGCCAGCAGCTTTTTGGGCGGGATATACAATGAGCAGTTCTTC. Amino acid sequence: CASSFLGGIYNEQFF.